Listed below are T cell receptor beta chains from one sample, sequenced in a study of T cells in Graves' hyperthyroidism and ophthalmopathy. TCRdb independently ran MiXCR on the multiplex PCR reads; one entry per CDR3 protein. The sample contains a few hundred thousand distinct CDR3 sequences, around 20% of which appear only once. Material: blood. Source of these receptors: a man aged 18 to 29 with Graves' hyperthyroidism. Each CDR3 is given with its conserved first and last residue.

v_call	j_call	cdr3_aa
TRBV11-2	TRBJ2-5	CASSSRGAGGETQYF
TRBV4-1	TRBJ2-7	CASSQSLPSYEQYF
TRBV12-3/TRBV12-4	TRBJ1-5	CASSGLRQPQHF
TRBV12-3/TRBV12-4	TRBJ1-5	CASRITGRNQPQHF
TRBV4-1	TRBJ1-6	CASSQDQGKYSPLHF
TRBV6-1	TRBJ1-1	CASSPYGAEAFF
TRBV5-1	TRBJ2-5	CASSFDRHQETQYF
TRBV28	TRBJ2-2	CASSLASRYTGELFF
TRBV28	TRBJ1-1	CASSYLAENTEAFF
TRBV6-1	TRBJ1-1	CASYYSNTEAFF
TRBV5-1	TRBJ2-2	CASSLASGRTNTGELFF
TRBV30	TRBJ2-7	CAWTPPAGYPYEQYF
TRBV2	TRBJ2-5	CASSEARTGGSETQYF
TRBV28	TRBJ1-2	CASSLGRANYGYTF
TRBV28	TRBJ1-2	CASSSGQVHGYTF
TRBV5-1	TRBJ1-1	CASSLGEPRQVFEAFF
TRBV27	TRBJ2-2	CASSQRGGTGELFF
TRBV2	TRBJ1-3	CANLDRVENTIYF
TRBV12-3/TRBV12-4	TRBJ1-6	CASSASTRVRGNSPLHF
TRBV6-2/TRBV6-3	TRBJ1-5	CASSYFRGQGKDSNQPQHF
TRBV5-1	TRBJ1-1	CASSSSGFSVTEAFF
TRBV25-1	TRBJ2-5	CASSHPGIRGDQETQYF
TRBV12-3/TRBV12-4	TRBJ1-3	CASSLDALSGNTIYF
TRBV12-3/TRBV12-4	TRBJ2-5	CASSFSGRIKQETQYF
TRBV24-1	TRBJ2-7	CATTPHMIAYEQYF
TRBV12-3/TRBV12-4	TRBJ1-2	CASTQRETNYGYTF
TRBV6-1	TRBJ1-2	CASSEAPQGNYGCTF
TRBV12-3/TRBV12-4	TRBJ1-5	CASCRQGGNQPQHF
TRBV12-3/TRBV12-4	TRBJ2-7	CASSLLDRGPYEQYF
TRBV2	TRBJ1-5	CASSENPAQPQHF
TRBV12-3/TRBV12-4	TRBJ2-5	CASSLWDRGRETQYF
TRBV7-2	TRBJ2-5	CASSLLPTSGGPPQYF
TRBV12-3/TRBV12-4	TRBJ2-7	CARDRGGKQYF
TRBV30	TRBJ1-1	CAWSVGRYTEAFF
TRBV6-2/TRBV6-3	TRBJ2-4	CASSYSRRMGDIQYF
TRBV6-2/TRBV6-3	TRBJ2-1	CASRPGQGSPYNEQFF